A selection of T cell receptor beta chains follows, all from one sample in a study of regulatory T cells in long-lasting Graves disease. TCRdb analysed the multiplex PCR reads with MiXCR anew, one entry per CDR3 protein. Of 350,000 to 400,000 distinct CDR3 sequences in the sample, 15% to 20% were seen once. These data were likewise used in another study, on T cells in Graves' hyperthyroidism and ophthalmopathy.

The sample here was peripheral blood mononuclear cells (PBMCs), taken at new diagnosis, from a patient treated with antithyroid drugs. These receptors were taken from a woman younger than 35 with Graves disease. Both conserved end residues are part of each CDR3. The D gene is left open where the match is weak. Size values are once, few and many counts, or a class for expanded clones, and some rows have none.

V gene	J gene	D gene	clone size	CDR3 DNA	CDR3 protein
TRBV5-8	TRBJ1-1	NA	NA	TGTGCCAGCAGCCGTCGACGGGAAGCTTTCTTT	CASSRRREAFF
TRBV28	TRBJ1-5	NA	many	TGTGCCAGCAGTTTACGAAGTTATCGGGGGTTGGGTCAGCCCCAGCATTTT	CASSLRSYRGLGQPQHF
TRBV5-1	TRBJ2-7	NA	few	TGCGCCAGCAGCGGTGGCCTGGGGTGGGAGCAGTACTTC	CASSGGLGWEQYF
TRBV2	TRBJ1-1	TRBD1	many	TGTGCCAGCAGAAGGACAGGGATTGAAGCTTTCTTT	CASRRTGIEAFF
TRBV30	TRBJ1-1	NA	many	TGTGCCTGGACTCTTGGGGGAGTAAACACTGAAGCTTTCTTT	CAWTLGGVNTEAFF
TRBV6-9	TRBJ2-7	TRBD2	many	TGTGCCAGCAGTTACGGTCTCGCGGGAGGTCGATGGGACGAGCAGTACTTC	CASSYGLAGGRWDEQYF
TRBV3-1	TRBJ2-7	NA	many	TGTGCCAGCAGCCAAAACTCCTACGAGCAGTACTTC	CASSQNSYEQYF
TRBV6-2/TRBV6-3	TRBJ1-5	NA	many	TGTGCCAGCAGTGAACAGGGAGGGGCCAATCAGCCCCAGCATTTT	CASSEQGGANQPQHF
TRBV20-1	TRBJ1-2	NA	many	TGCAGTGCTCCCCGGGGGGCTTGGAATGGCTACACCTTC	CSAPRGAWNGYTF
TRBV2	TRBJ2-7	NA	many	TGTGCCAGCTCAAGAGGGCAGACGTACGAGCAGTACTTC	CASSRGQTYEQYF
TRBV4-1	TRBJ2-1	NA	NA	TGCGCCAGCAGCCAAGGGTCAGGGGTCAATGAGCAGTTCTTC	CASSQGSGVNEQFF
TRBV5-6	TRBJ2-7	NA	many	TGTGCCAGCAGTTCGGCGGTTACCTACGAGCAGTACTTC	CASSSAVTYEQYF
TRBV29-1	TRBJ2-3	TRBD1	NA	TGCAGCGTTGAATCCCGACAGGGACGAGGCACAGATACGCGGTATTTT	CSVESRQGRGTDTRYF
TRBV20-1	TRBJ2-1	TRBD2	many	TGCAGTGCTGGGCGATTAGCGGGAGTGTACAATGAGCAGTTCTTC	CSAGRLAGVYNEQFF
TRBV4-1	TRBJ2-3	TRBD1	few	TGCGCCAGCAGCCAAGAGGACAGGAGCACAGATACGCAGTATTTT	CASSQEDRSTDTQYF
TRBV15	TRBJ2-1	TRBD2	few	TGTGCCACCAGCAGAGATATGCGTCGCGGGGGGGGTGAGCAGTTCTTC	CATSRDMRRGGGEQFF